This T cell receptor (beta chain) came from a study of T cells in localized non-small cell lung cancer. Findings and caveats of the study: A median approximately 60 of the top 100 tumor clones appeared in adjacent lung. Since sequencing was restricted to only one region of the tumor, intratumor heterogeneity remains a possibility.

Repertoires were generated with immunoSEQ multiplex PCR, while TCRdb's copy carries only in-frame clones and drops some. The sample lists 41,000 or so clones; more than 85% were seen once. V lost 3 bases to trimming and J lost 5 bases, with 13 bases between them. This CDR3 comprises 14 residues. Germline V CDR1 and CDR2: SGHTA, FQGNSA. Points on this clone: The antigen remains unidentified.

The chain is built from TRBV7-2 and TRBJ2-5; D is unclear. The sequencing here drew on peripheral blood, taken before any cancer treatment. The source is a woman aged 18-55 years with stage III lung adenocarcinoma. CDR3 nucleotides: TGTGCCAGCAGCTTCATGGGTGTTGGGGAGACCCAGTACTTC. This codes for CASSFMGVGETQYF. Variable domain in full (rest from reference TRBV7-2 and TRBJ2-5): GAGVSQSPSNKVTEKGKDVELRCDPISGHTALYWYRQSLGQGLEFLIYFQGNSAPDKSGLPSDRFSAERTGGSVSTLTIQRTQQEDSAVYLCASSFMGVGETQYFGPGTRLLVL.